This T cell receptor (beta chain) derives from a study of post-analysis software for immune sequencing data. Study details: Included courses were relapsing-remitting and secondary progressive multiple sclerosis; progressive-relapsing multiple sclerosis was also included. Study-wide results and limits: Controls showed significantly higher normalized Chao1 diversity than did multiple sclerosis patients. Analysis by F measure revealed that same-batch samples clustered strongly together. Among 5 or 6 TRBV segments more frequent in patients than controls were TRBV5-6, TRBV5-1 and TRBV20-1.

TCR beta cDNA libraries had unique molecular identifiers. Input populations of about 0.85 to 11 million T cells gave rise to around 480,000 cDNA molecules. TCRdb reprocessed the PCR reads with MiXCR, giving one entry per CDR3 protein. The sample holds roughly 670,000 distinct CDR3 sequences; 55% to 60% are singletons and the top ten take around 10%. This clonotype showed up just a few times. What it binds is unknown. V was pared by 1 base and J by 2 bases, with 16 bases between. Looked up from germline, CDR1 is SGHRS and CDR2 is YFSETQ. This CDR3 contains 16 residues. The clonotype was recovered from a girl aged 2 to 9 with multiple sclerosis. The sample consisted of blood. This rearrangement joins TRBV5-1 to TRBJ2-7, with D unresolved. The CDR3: CASSLSSRIPTYEQYF. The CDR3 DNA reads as TGCGCCAGCAGCTTGTCAAGCAGGATCCCTACCTACGAGCAGTACTTC.